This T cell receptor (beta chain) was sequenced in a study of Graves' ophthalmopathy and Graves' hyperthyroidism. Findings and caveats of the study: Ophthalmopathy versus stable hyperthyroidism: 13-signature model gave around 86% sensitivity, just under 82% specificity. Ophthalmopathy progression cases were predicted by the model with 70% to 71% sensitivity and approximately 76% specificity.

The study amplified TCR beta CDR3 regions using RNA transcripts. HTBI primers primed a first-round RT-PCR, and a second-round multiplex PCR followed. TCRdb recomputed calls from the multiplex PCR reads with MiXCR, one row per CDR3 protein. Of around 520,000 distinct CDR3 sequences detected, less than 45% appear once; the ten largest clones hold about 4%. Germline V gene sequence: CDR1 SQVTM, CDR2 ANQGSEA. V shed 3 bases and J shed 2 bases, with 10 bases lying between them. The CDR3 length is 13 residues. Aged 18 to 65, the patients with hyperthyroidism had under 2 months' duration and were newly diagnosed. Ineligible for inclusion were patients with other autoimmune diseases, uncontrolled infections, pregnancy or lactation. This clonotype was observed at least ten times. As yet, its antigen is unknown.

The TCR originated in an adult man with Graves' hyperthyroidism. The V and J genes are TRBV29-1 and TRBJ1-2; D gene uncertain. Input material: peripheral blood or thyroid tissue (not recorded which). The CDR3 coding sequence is TGCAGCGTTGACGACAACGTAAACTATGGCTACACCTTC. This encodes CSVDDNVNYGYTF.